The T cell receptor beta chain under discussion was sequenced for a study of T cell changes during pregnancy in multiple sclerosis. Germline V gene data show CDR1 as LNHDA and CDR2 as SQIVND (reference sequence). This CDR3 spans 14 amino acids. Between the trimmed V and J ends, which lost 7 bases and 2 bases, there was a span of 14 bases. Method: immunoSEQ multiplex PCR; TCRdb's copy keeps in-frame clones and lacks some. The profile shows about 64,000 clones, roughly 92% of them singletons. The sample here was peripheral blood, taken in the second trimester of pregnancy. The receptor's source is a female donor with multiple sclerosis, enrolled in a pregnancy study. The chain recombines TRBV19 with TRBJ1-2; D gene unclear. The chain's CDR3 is CASTKKERNYGYTF. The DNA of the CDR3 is TGTGCCAGTACCAAAAAAGAACGGAACTATGGCTACACCTTC.